A single TCR beta chain is shown here with its context. Its specificity is unknown. cDNA synthesis used the whole RNA isolate, giving expressed TCRB sequences. Sequencing used immunoSEQ multiplex PCR; TCRdb keeps in-frame clones, though not all of them. This repertoire shows about 23,000 clones, more than 45% found once; its top ten account for 0.3% to 0.4%. The data were taken from a study of beta chain features in type 1 diabetes. Overall study results and limits: It was among patients, rather than healthy donors, that naive, central memory and Treg TCRB repertoires appeared more similar. Moderately but significantly shorter TCRB CDR3s were found in Type 1 diabetes patients in all four CD4+ subsets. Diminished insertions and augmented deletions at VDJ junctions characterized type 1 diabetes patients.

Germline V gene sequence: CDR1 SGHTA, CDR2 FQGNSA. CDR3 length equals 16 residues. V was pared by 1 base and J by 1 base, with 8 bases between. Sorting produced populations that all topped 95% purity. The rearrangement joins TRBV7-2 to TRBJ2-6; weak D call: TRBD1 (5 bases). The TCR sequence derives from a man in his late teens or twenties with type 1 diabetes. The sample consisted of stem cell memory CD4+ T cells from blood. For the CDR3, the DNA is TGTGCCAGCAGCTTAGAGGGGCGGTCTGGGGCCAACGTCCTGACTTTC. Protein: CASSLEGRSGANVLTF.